This T cell receptor beta chain came from a study of blood T cell repertoires in COVID-19. Original processing methods: The assay estimated nucleated cells by amplifying reference gene primers. Using immunoSEQ multiplex PCR, the repertoire was profiled, and TCRdb retains in-frame clones only, with some absent. Clonal size and the V and J genes are those of that table, whereas D and trimming came from the DNA. The table records approximately 100,000 clones, 70% to 90% of them present only once. Germline CDR1 WNHNN, CDR2 SYGVQD (reference sequence). CDR3 length equals 13 residues. Between the trimmed V and J ends, which lost 2 bases and 3 bases, there was a span of 7 bases.

Input material: peripheral blood. The TCR originated in a woman aged 55 to 70 with acute or convalescent COVID-19. The chain is built from TRBV10-1 and TRBJ2-5; a weak D match, TRBD2 (5 bases). The CDR3 region is CASSELGEETQYF. The CDR3 bases are TGCGCCAGCAGTGAGCTGGGAGAAGAGACCCAGTACTTC.